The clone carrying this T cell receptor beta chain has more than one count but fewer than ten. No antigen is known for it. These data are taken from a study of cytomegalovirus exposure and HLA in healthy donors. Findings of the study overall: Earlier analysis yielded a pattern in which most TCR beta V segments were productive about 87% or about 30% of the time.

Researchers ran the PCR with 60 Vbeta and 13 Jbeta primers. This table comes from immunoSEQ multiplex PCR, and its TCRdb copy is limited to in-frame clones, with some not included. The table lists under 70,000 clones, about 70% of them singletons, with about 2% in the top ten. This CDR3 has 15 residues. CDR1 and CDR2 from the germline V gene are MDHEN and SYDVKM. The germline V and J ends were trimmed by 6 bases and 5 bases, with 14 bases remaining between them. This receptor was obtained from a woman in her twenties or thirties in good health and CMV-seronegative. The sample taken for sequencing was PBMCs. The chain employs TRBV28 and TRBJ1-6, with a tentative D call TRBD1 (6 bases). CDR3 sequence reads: CASRAAGVNNSPLHF. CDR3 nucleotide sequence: TGTGCCAGCAGGGCGGCAGGGGTAAATAATTCACCCCTCCACTTT. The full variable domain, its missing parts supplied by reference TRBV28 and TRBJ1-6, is DVKVTQSSRYLVKRTGEKVFLECVQDMDHENMFWYRQDPGLGLRLIYFSYDVKMKEKGDIPEGYSVSREKKERFSLILESASTNQTSMYLCASRAAGVNNSPLHFGNGTRLTVT.